Listed below are T cell receptor beta chains from one sample, sequenced in a study of blood T cell repertoires in COVID-19. Data came from immunoSEQ multiplex PCR; TCRdb stores just in-frame clones and leaves some out. The table records about 97,000 clones, around 87% of them present only once. Sequenced material: peripheral blood. Receptors originate from a woman aged 25 to 39 with acute or convalescent COVID-19. Both conserved end residues are part of each CDR3. D genes are given only for firm matches. Not all rows give a size; the values are once, few, many and, for expanded clones, a class.

J gene	clone size	V gene	D gene	CDR3 protein	CDR3 DNA
TRBJ2-3	NA	TRBV4-1	TRBD1	CASSSGTGFTDTQYF	TGCGCCAGCAGCTCCGGGACAGGATTCACAGATACGCAGTATTTT
TRBJ2-2	NA	TRBV27	NA	CASSSAETRGTGELFF	TGTGCCAGCAGTTCCGCTGAGACTCGAGGCACCGGGGAGCTGTTTTTT
TRBJ2-7	NA	TRBV5-8	TRBD2	CASSRLERGPSYEQYF	TGTGCCAGCAGCCGTCTGGAGCGGGGGCCCTCCTACGAGCAGTACTTC
TRBJ1-2	NA	TRBV6-5	NA	CASRSDSYGYTF	TGTGCCAGCAGATCAGACAGCTATGGCTACACCTTC
TRBJ2-1	NA	TRBV5-5	TRBD2	CASSLVRLAGGLAYNEQFF	TGTGCCAGCAGCTTAGTCCGGCTAGCGGGGGGGTTAGCCTACAATGAGCAGTTCTTC
TRBJ2-1	NA	TRBV9	TRBD1	CASSRPGQGKYNEQFF	TGTGCCAGCAGCAGACCGGGACAGGGAAAATACAATGAGCAGTTCTTC
TRBJ1-2	NA	TRBV9	NA	CASSPRMGEVEAYGYTF	TGTGCCAGCAGCCCCAGAATGGGGGAGGTAGAGGCGTATGGCTACACCTTC
TRBJ2-6	NA	TRBV7-8	NA	CASSLAGSSGANVLTF	TGTGCCAGCAGCTTAGCGGGCAGCTCTGGGGCCAACGTCCTGACTTTC
TRBJ1-2	NA	TRBV6-2/TRBV6-3	TRBD1	CASSSPGQGAFGYTF	TGTGCCAGCAGTTCGCCGGGACAGGGGGCCTTTGGCTACACCTTC
TRBJ1-2	once	TRBV5-1	TRBD1	CASSRATGDGYTF	TGCGCCAGCAGCCGAGCGACAGGGGACGGCTACACCTTC
TRBJ1-6	NA	TRBV18	TRBD1	CASSGQGFDSPLHF	TGTGCCAGCTCAGGACAGGGATTCGATTCACCCCTCCACTTT
TRBJ2-6	NA	TRBV5-1	NA	CASSPQGLRRNVLTF	TGCGCCAGCAGCCCACAGGGCTTGAGGCGAAACGTCCTGACTTTC
TRBJ1-6	once	TRBV28	NA	CASTGSSYNSPLHF	TGTGCCAGCACGGGGAGCTCCTATAATTCACCCCTCCACTTT
TRBJ1-2	NA	TRBV5-1	NA	CASSQTQGYGYTF	TGCGCCAGCAGTCAGACACAGGGATATGGCTACACCTTC
TRBJ2-1	NA	TRBV5-1	NA	CASSWSDEQFF	TGCGCCAGCAGCTGGAGTGATGAGCAGTTCTTC
TRBJ2-3	once	TRBV18	TRBD1	CASSRTGGTDTQYF	TGTGCCAGCTCACGGACAGGAGGCACAGATACGCAGTATTTT
TRBJ2-6	NA	TRBV5-1	NA	CASSLWGAGANVLTF	TGCGCCAGCAGCTTGTGGGGGGCTGGGGCCAACGTCCTGACTTTC
TRBJ2-5	few	TRBV28	TRBD1	CASTPSLRDRQETQYF	TGTGCCAGCACTCCTTCACTCCGGGACAGACAAGAGACCCAGTACTTC
TRBJ2-3	NA	TRBV11-3	NA	CASSPSTDTQYF	TGTGCCAGCAGCCCGAGCACAGATACGCAGTATTTT
TRBJ2-3	NA	TRBV10-3	NA	CAIRPDGGTDTQYF	TGTGCCATCAGACCCGACGGAGGCACAGATACGCAGTATTTT
TRBJ2-5	NA	TRBV11-2	NA	CASRFRGETQYF	TGTGCCAGCAGGTTTAGAGGGGAGACCCAGTACTTC
TRBJ1-1	NA	TRBV29-1	NA	CSVEGRAAAFF	TGCAGCGTTGAAGGCAGGGCGGCAGCTTTCTTT
TRBJ2-3	NA	TRBV24-1	NA	CATRKTGIQTDTQYF	TGTGCCACCAGGAAAACCGGGATACAAACCGATACGCAGTATTTT
TRBJ1-3	NA	TRBV19	NA	CASSPVTGNTIYF	TGTGCCAGTAGTCCGGTGACTGGAAACACCATATATTTT
TRBJ1-5	once	TRBV27	NA	CASREYGQPQHF	TGTGCCAGCAGGGAGTATGGACAGCCCCAGCATTTT
TRBJ2-2	NA	TRBV2	NA	CASHTGLTNTGELFF	TGTGCCAGTCACACAGGGTTAACGAACACCGGGGAGCTGTTTTTT
TRBJ2-3	NA	TRBV5-8	TRBD1	CASSLAGGADTQYF	TGTGCCAGCAGCTTGGCAGGGGGTGCAGATACGCAGTATTTT
TRBJ1-6	NA	TRBV6-6	TRBD1	CASSRGQENSPLHF	TGTGCCAGCAGTAGGGGACAGGAGAATTCACCCCTCCACTTT
TRBJ2-5	NA	TRBV7-9	TRBD2	CASSLAGAGARETQYF	TGTGCCAGCAGCTTAGCCGGAGCGGGGGCCAGAGAGACCCAGTACTTC
TRBJ2-7	NA	TRBV6-5	TRBD1	CASRGTVPYEQYF	TGTGCCAGTAGGGGGACAGTCCCCTACGAGCAGTACTTC
TRBJ1-1	NA	TRBV16	NA	CASSQTRGRKNTEAFF	TGTGCCAGCAGCCAAACCAGGGGACGAAAGAACACTGAAGCTTTCTTT
TRBJ2-1	NA	TRBV3-1/TRBV3-2	NA	CASSHPGQPNEQFF	TGTGCCAGCAGCCACCCCGGACAGCCCAATGAGCAGTTCTTC
TRBJ1-5	NA	TRBV11-2	NA	CASSPVQGHQPQHF	TGTGCCAGCAGCCCGGTCCAGGGCCATCAGCCCCAGCATTTT
TRBJ2-3	NA	TRBV5-1	TRBD2	CASGPSGGTDTQYF	TGCGCCAGCGGGCCTAGCGGGGGGACAGATACGCAGTATTTT
TRBJ1-2	few	TRBV28	TRBD1	CASSGYRGPNYGYTF	TGTGCCAGCAGTGGATACAGGGGACCCAACTATGGCTACACCTTC
TRBJ1-5	once	TRBV28	NA	CASSLSGGNQPQHF	TGTGCCAGCAGTTTATCGGGGGGGAATCAGCCCCAGCATTTT
TRBJ2-5	once	TRBV24-1	TRBD1	CATSDRGFQETQYF	TGTGCCACCAGTGACAGGGGGTTCCAAGAGACCCAGTACTTC
TRBJ1-5	NA	TRBV18	NA	CASSLARNWGDDQPQHF	TGTGCCAGCTCACTTGCGAGGAACTGGGGGGACGATCAGCCCCAGCATTTT
TRBJ1-3	NA	TRBV28	NA	CASSSPGGSGNTIYF	TGTGCCAGCAGTTCCCCGGGGGGCTCTGGAAACACCATATATTTT
TRBJ1-1	NA	TRBV28	TRBD1	CASSLQGARGTEAFF	TGTGCCAGCAGTTTACAGGGGGCGCGGGGGACTGAAGCTTTCTTT
TRBJ1-1	NA	TRBV28	NA	CATSQGGEAFF	TGTGCCACTTCGCAGGGAGGTGAAGCTTTCTTT
TRBJ1-2	NA	TRBV6-6	NA	CASSSASYYNYGYTF	TGTGCCAGCAGCTCGGCATCATACTACAACTATGGCTACACCTTC
TRBJ1-6	NA	TRBV10-3	TRBD1	CAISRQGENSPLHF	TGTGCCATCAGCCGACAGGGGGAGAATTCACCCCTCCACTTT
TRBJ1-6	NA	TRBV28	TRBD1	CATVGQVNSPLHF	TGTGCCACCGTGGGACAGGTTAATTCACCCCTCCACTTT
TRBJ2-1	NA	TRBV5-1	TRBD2	CASSLELAGYNEQFF	TGCGCCAGCAGCTTGGAACTAGCGGGCTACAATGAGCAGTTCTTC
TRBJ2-2	few	TRBV5-1	NA	CASSVARGTLAGELFF	TGCGCCAGCAGCGTCGCCCGCGGGACTTTGGCCGGGGAGCTGTTTTTT
TRBJ1-4	NA	TRBV7-2	NA	CASTLRGGATEKLFF	TGTGCCAGCACTCTTAGGGGCGGCGCGACTGAAAAACTGTTTTTT
TRBJ2-7	once	TRBV12-5	NA	CASGLGQANNEQYF	TGTGCTAGTGGTTTGGGACAGGCTAATAACGAGCAGTACTTC
TRBJ1-2	NA	TRBV6-1	NA	CASSVEDSETNYGYTF	TGTGCCAGCAGTGTGGAGGACAGCGAAACTAACTATGGCTACACCTTC
TRBJ2-1	once	TRBV5-4	TRBD2	CASSLEKRGGTEQFF	TGTGCCAGCAGCTTGGAGAAGCGGGGGGGCACTGAGCAGTTCTTC
TRBJ2-7	NA	TRBV18	TRBD1	CASSPRQGEVYEQYF	TGTGCCAGCTCACCAAGACAGGGGGAGGTCTACGAGCAGTACTTC
TRBJ2-3	NA	TRBV3-1/TRBV3-2	NA	CASSQEWGGADTQYF	TGTGCCAGCAGCCAAGAATGGGGAGGCGCAGATACGCAGTATTTT
TRBJ1-4	NA	TRBV15	TRBD1	CATSSPLSGTGVEKLFF	TGTGCCACCAGCAGCCCACTCTCCGGGACAGGGGTTGAAAAACTGTTTTTT
TRBJ2-1	NA	TRBV11-2	TRBD2	CASSLERGGPDEQFF	TGTGCCAGCAGCTTGGAGCGGGGGGGGCCAGATGAGCAGTTCTTC
TRBJ1-2	NA	TRBV11-2	TRBD1	CASSPDRGVVFNYGYTF	TGTGCCAGCAGCCCAGACAGGGGAGTAGTTTTTAACTATGGCTACACCTTC